A selection of T cell receptor beta chains follows, all from one sample in a study of T cell repertoires in cytomegalovirus infection. Via MiXCR, TCRdb re-called the reads, giving one row per CDR3 protein. This table has roughly 180,000 distinct CDR3 sequences, roughly 15% appearing once. What was sequenced was CD8+ T cells from PBMCs. Every receptor here comes from a human donor in good health (CMV status not recorded). Some clones in this sample may be carry-over from other donors' samples. The CDR3 runs from the conserved cysteine through the conserved F or W. D genes are given only for firm matches. Clone sizes are given selectively: once, few, many, or a class where the clone is expanded.

TRBJ1-1 | few | - | TRBV20-1 | 11 | CSPGMNTEAFF | TGCAGTCCCGGGATGAACACTGAAGCTTTCTTT
TRBJ2-5 | - | - | TRBV12-3/TRBV12-4 | 18 | CASSLSPPGLGFQETQYF | TGTGCCAGCAGTTTAAGCCCCCCGGGCCTTGGGTTCCAAGAGACCCAGTACTTC
TRBJ2-1 | - | TRBD2 | TRBV29-1 | 12 | CSVVLGGAEQFF | TGCAGCGTAGTCCTCGGGGGGGCTGAGCAGTTCTTC
TRBJ1-1 | - | - | TRBV10-3 | 10 | CAIGRPEAFF | TGTGCCATCGGTAGACCTGAAGCTTTCTTT
TRBJ2-3 | few | TRBD2 | TRBV7-9 | 18 | CASSFPTGGSGGADTQYF | TGTGCCAGCAGCTTCCCTACGGGAGGGAGCGGGGGGGCAGATACGCAGTATTTT
TRBJ1-4 | few | TRBD1 | TRBV20-1 | 13 | CSARGGSDEKLFF | TGCAGTGCCAGGGGGGGAAGCGATGAAAAACTGTTTTTT
TRBJ2-7 | - | TRBD1 | TRBV7-2 | 14 | CASSLVGTGNEQYF | TGTGCCAGCAGCTTAGTAGGGACAGGGAACGAGCAGTACTTC
TRBJ2-7 | - | - | TRBV20-1 | 14 | CSARDVLFSYEQYF | TGCAGTGCTAGAGATGTGCTCTTCTCCTACGAGCAGTACTTC
TRBJ2-7 | few | - | TRBV20-1 | 13 | CSARDVGQYEQYF | TGCAGTGCTAGAGACGTTGGACAGTACGAGCAGTACTTC
TRBJ2-3 | - | - | TRBV2 | 15 | CATPEGGSRTDTQYF | TGTGCCACCCCGGAGGGGGGATCACGCACAGATACGCAGTATTTT
TRBJ2-7 | - | TRBD1 | TRBV7-8 | 14 | CASSLGTGVDEQYF | TGTGCCAGCAGCTTAGGCACAGGGGTTGACGAGCAGTACTTC
TRBJ2-1 | - | TRBD2 | TRBV20-1 | 14 | CSANSGATYNEQFF | TGCAGTGCTAATAGCGGGGCCACATACAATGAGCAGTTCTTC
TRBJ2-1 | - | - | TRBV20-1 | 11 | CSALVYNEQFF | TGCAGTGCCTTAGTGTACAATGAGCAGTTCTTC
TRBJ2-1 | - | - | TRBV30 | 12 | CAWSEAFNEQFF | TGTGCCTGGAGTGAAGCCTTCAATGAGCAGTTCTTC
TRBJ2-5 | few | - | TRBV7-8 | 15 | CASSLTVDGGETQYF | TGTGCCAGCAGCTTAACAGTCGATGGAGGAGAGACCCAGTACTTC
TRBJ1-1 | few | TRBD1 | TRBV7-9 | 16 | CASSLIRGQENTEAFF | TGTGCCAGCAGCTTAATCCGGGGACAGGAGAACACTGAAGCTTTCTTT
TRBJ2-7 | - | - | TRBV4-2 | 16 | CASSQEPYGSSYEQYF | TGTGCCAGCAGCCAAGAACCATACGGGAGCTCCTACGAGCAGTACTTC
TRBJ1-1 | - | TRBD1 | TRBV6-6 | 17 | CASILGVWDRGYTEAFF | TGTGCCAGCATTTTAGGGGTTTGGGACAGGGGGTACACTGAAGCTTTCTTT
TRBJ2-7 | few | - | TRBV15 | 12 | CATSGSYYEQYF | TGTGCCACCAGTGGGAGCTACTACGAGCAGTACTTC
TRBJ1-4 | - | - | TRBV20-1 | 13 | CSAAPNEPGKLFF | TGCAGTGCTGCCCCTAACGAACCTGGAAAACTGTTTTTT
TRBJ1-2 | - | - | TRBV6-5 | 16 | CASSLAGRDLNYGYTF | TGTGCCAGCAGTCTCGCCGGGAGGGACCTTAACTATGGCTACACCTTC
TRBJ2-7 | - | - | TRBV19 | 13 | CASSLSISYEQYF | TGTGCCAGTAGTCTCAGTATTTCCTACGAGCAGTACTTC
TRBJ2-7 | - | - | TRBV7-9 | 13 | CASSYFSAYEQYF | TGTGCCAGCAGCTATTTTAGCGCCTACGAGCAGTACTTC
TRBJ1-5 | few | TRBD1 | TRBV7-6 | 13 | CASSFRDREPQHF | TGTGCCAGCAGCTTCCGGGACAGGGAACCCCAGCATTTT
TRBJ1-5 | - | - | TRBV7-9 | 15 | CASSSPEEGGQPQHF | TGTGCCAGCAGCTCGCCGGAGGAGGGCGGTCAGCCCCAGCATTTT
TRBJ2-7 | few | TRBD1 | TRBV30 | 15 | CAWSSVDRGPNEQYF | TGTGCCTGGAGTAGTGTTGACAGGGGGCCCAACGAGCAGTACTTC
TRBJ2-7 | - | TRBD1 | TRBV29-1 | 12 | CSVPGTGGEQYF | TGCAGCGTGCCGGGGACAGGGGGCGAGCAGTACTTC
TRBJ2-1 | - | TRBD1 | TRBV7-9 | 16 | CASSLVPGQGGNEQFF | TGTGCCAGCAGCTTAGTCCCGGGACAGGGCGGTAATGAGCAGTTCTTC
TRBJ1-1 | - | - | TRBV11-2 | 15 | CASSTSYSAWTEAFF | TGTGCCAGCAGCACATCGTATTCGGCCTGGACTGAAGCTTTCTTT
TRBJ2-3 | many | - | TRBV7-2 | 14 | CASSLAWNTDTQYF | TGTGCCAGCAGCTTAGCCTGGAACACAGATACGCAGTATTTT
TRBJ2-2 | - | TRBD1 | TRBV6-1 | 17 | CASRLTYRGFGTGELFF | TGTGCCAGCAGACTCACTTACAGGGGTTTTGGCACCGGGGAGCTGTTTTTT
TRBJ2-5 | few | - | TRBV6-6 | 17 | CASSYWAQGDKTETQYF | TGTGCCAGCAGTTACTGGGCTCAAGGCGATAAAACAGAGACCCAGTACTTC
TRBJ2-3 | - | - | TRBV4-2 | 16 | CASSQVESLGPDTQYF | TGTGCCAGCAGCCAAGTGGAATCCCTAGGCCCAGATACGCAGTATTTT
TRBJ1-2 | few | TRBD1 | TRBV12-3/TRBV12-4 | 14 | CASSLPGGYYGYTF | TGTGCCAGCAGTTTACCAGGGGGGTACTATGGCTACACCTTC
TRBJ2-5 | - | TRBD1 | TRBV6-6 | 14 | CASKGQPLEETQYF | TGTGCCAGCAAGGGACAGCCTTTAGAAGAGACCCAGTACTTC
TRBJ1-1 | - | TRBD1 | TRBV11-3 | 14 | CASSPRGEYTEAFF | TGTGCCAGCAGCCCCAGGGGGGAATACACTGAAGCTTTCTTT
TRBJ2-7 | - | TRBD2 | TRBV14 | 17 | CASSQDHLAGVENEQYF | TGTGCCAGCAGCCAAGACCACCTAGCGGGGGTCGAGAACGAGCAGTACTTC
TRBJ1-6 | - | TRBD1 | TRBV28 | 16 | CASSLGGTDFNSPLHF | TGTGCCAGCAGTTTAGGGGGGACAGACTTTAATTCACCCCTCCACTTT
TRBJ2-7 | few | TRBD2 | TRBV29-1 | 14 | CSVGVPGTTYEQYF | TGCAGCGTTGGGGTACCCGGGACTACCTACGAGCAGTACTTC
TRBJ1-4 | - | - | TRBV28 | 13 | CASRPQGNEKLFF | TGTGCCAGCAGACCTCAGGGAAATGAAAAACTGTTTTTT
TRBJ2-5 | few | TRBD2 | TRBV10-3 | 20 | CAISNPGLAGGPLMQETQYF | TGTGCCATCAGTAATCCGGGACTAGCGGGGGGGCCTCTTATGCAAGAGACCCAGTACTTC
TRBJ2-2 | - | TRBD2 | TRBV4-1 | 17 | CASSPSGAGGPTGELFF | TGCGCCAGCAGCCCTTCGGGAGCGGGGGGGCCTACCGGGGAGCTGTTTTTT
TRBJ2-3 | - | TRBD1 | TRBV5-4 | 15 | CASSLAGQGVDTQYF | TGTGCCAGCAGCTTGGCGGGACAGGGAGTCGATACGCAGTATTTT
TRBJ1-2 | few | - | TRBV7-9 | 14 | CASSLFGGLYGYTF | TGTGCCAGCAGCTTATTCGGGGGACTTTATGGCTACACCTTC
TRBJ2-7 | few | TRBD1 | TRBV10-2 | 15 | CASSQGTEYSYEQYF | TGCGCCAGCAGTCAGGGGACAGAGTACTCCTACGAGCAGTACTTC
TRBJ1-2 | - | - | TRBV10-3 | 14 | CAISGGGGNYDYTF | TGTGCCATCAGTGGTGGAGGGGGGAACTATGACTACACCTTC
TRBJ1-6 | - | TRBD1 | TRBV28 | 16 | CASTPLGTGVNSPLHF | TGTGCCAGCACCCCGTTGGGGACAGGGGTCAATTCACCCCTCCACTTT
TRBJ2-3 | - | - | TRBV7-6 | 15 | CASSLGPEFTDTQYF | TGTGCCAGCAGCTTAGGACCGGAGTTCACAGATACGCAGTATTTT
TRBJ2-7 | few | TRBD2 | TRBV12-3/TRBV12-4 | 16 | CASSDRGEAGYYEQYF | TGTGCCAGCAGCGACCGTGGAGAAGCGGGGTACTACGAGCAGTACTTC